These 10 T cell receptor beta chains originate from one sample sequenced in a study of blood T cell repertoires in COVID-19 (TCRdb year 2020). Library construction relied on the immunoSEQ multiplex PCR assay. TCRdb mirrors the immuneACCESS table, restricted to in-frame sequences. Some clones are absent from its copies; in checked studies, under half trace to an unresolved V gene, and the reason for the others is unknown. This sample has some 300,000 clones in its table, and approximately 90% of those were observed once. The ten largest make up 2% of the sample. Sequenced material: PBMCs or T cells enriched from blood (not recorded which). The receptors originated from a woman aged 55-70 years in a cohort exposed to, infected with or recovered from COVID-19 (not recorded which).

V usage is TRBV28 and J usage is TRBJ2-5; TRBD1 aligns across 9 bases. CDR1 is MDHEN and CDR2 is SYDVKM in the germline V gene. This CDR3 region has 15 residues. With V trimmed by 6 bases and J by 5 bases, 10 bases remained unmatched. The DNA for the CDR3 is TGTGCCAGCAGCTATAAGGGACAGGGACCGGAGACCCAGTACTTC. It specifies CASSYKGQGPETQYF.

This sequence joins TRBV4-3 and TRBJ2-7; D is perhaps TRBD1 (6 bases). Germline V gene lookup returns CDR1 LGHNA and CDR2 YSLEER. Trimming took 7 bases from V and 5 from J, leaving 18 bases between them. The CDR3 covers 14 residues. The CDR3, as DNA: TGCGCCAGCACCGTGCACACAGGGTCTAACGAGCAGTACTTC. Protein product: CASTVHTGSNEQYF.

This clone has only a few counts. The chain carries TRBV9 and TRBJ2-1, with TRBD2 matching over 10 bases. Unmatched junction bases numbered 6, after V lost 0 bases and J lost 6 bases. Looked up from germline, CDR1 is SGDLS and CDR2 is YYNGEE. CDR3 length equals 16 residues. The CDR3 is CASSVAVAGGGNEQFF. In DNA, the CDR3 is TGTGCCAGCAGCGTAGCGGTAGCGGGGGGCGGCAATGAGCAGTTCTTC.

Worth noting for this clone: The identical CDR3 is also encoded by other nucleotide sequences in the sample. The CDR3 DNA sequence: TGTGCCAGTAGTATCAGGGGGTCTGGGGCCAACGTCCTGACTTTC. Protein sequence: CASSIRGSGANVLTF. The V gene is TRBV19, the J gene TRBJ2-6, with 7 bases lining up with TRBD1. Germline V gene lookup returns CDR1 LNHDA and CDR2 SQIVND (reference sequence). With 3 bases clipped from V and 1 base from J, the junction kept 0 bases outside the gene matches. CDR3 length equals 15 residues.

This chain uses TRBV3-1 (or the pseudogene TRBV3-2) with TRBJ2-2; 8 bases line up with TRBD1. There are 16 residues in the CDR3. Germline V gene lookup returns CDR1 LGHDT and CDR2 YNNKEL (reference sequence). After removal of 1 base from V and 3 bases from J, the junction contained 4 bases not matched to a gene. This chain's CDR3 is CASSQVGQVDTGELFF. The CDR3 region has the DNA TGTGCCAGCAGCCAAGTGGGACAGGTAGACACCGGGGAGCTGTTTTTT.

This rearrangement joins TRBV19 to TRBJ2-2, with TRBD1 identical over 10 bases. The germline CDR1 and CDR2 sequences are LNHDA and SQIVND (reference sequence). The V segment lost 8 bases and the J segment 6 bases; nucleotides outside the gene matches: 9. There are 15 residues in the CDR3. The CDR3 coding sequence is TGTGCCAGTTGGCCGGGACAGGGGTTCGCCGGGGAGCTGTTTTTT. Its translation: CASWPGQGFAGELFF.

This clone came up a few times. Other DNA variants within this sample encode the same CDR3. V usage is TRBV30 and J usage is TRBJ1-5; 8 bases are a match to TRBD1. Unmatched junction bases numbered 0, after V lost 1 base and J lost 4 bases. This CDR3 is built from 13 residues. Germline assignment: CDR1 GTSNPN and CDR2 SVGIG (reference sequence). The CDR3 spells CAWSGQGNQPQHF. The CDR3, as DNA: TGTGCCTGGAGTGGACAGGGGAATCAGCCCCAGCATTTT.

The chain uses TRBV5-8 and TRBJ1-5, with 7 bases fitting TRBD1. The CDR3 is 15 residues long. Germline V gene sequence: CDR1 SGHTS, CDR2 YDEGEE. Germline trimming cut 6 bases from V and 1 base from J; bases unmatched to any gene: 7. This chain's CDR3 is CASTMGQLSNQPQHF. DNA for the CDR3: TGTGCCAGCACCATGGGACAGTTGAGCAATCAGCCCCAGCATTTT.

This chain links TRBV24-1 with TRBJ2-7, with 11 bases fitting TRBD2. The germline gives CDR1 KGHDR, CDR2 SFDVKD. Trimming at V came to 1 base and at J to 0 bases, leaving 1 base not matched to a gene. The CDR3 is made up of 16 amino acids. CDR3: CATSDFGTSGSYEQYF. For the CDR3, the DNA is TGTGCCACCAGTGATTTCGGGACTAGCGGCTCCTACGAGCAGTACTTC.

The chain employs TRBV3-1 (or the pseudogene TRBV3-2) and TRBJ1-2; D might be TRBD1 (6 bases). Germline V gene lookup returns CDR1 LGHDT and CDR2 YNNKEL (reference sequence). The CDR3 covers 15 residues. Trimming cost V 0 bases and J 8 bases, with 16 bases left between them. CDR3 DNA: TGTGCCAGCAGCCAAGATCTTACCAGGGGTGGAGGCTACACCTTC. Its translation: CASSQDLTRGGGYTF.